This T cell receptor (beta chain) originates from a study of T cell repertoires in cytomegalovirus infection. The study, taken as a whole, reports: HLA-C-restricted CMV-specific TCR beta clonotypes prevailed in the ex vivo response.

Each CDR3 protein is one row after TCRdb ran MiXCR on the reads. The data contain roughly 180,000 distinct CDR3 sequences, roughly 28% of them singletons. The CDR3 contains 15 residues. V was pared by 6 bases and J by 6 bases, with 11 bases of the junction left unmatched. Germline loops: CDR1 LNHNV, CDR2 YYDKDF (reference sequence). This clonotype has a handful of counts. Its target is unknown. The chain combines TRBV15 with TRBJ1-5; 7 positions match TRBD1. The clonotype originates from a human donor in good health (CMV status not recorded). Some clones in this sample may be carry-over from other donors' samples. Sequences were obtained from PBMCs. CDR3 in DNA: TGTGCCACCAGGGGACCGGGACAGAAGGCTCAGCCCCAGCATTTT. Amino acids: CATRGPGQKAQPQHF.